This TCR beta chain was found in a study of tumor and adjacent non-tumor tissue in lung cancer (dated 2018 in TCRdb). Some background on the complete study: Of the cohort, around 12 patients had adenocarcinoma, 2 had squamous cell carcinoma and 1 had small cell lung cancer. For each patient, one tumor sample and one normal lung sample were taken, giving around 31 paired specimens that underwent TCRbeta CDR3 sequencing. Ages among the 15 or so patients ranged from about 31 to 80 years, there were approximately 10 men and 5 women, and disease was at TNM stage I to III. The study compared bulk TCRbeta repertoires from lung tumor tissue and matched distant non-tumor lung tissue of about 15 lung cancer patients. A total of some 130,000,000 productive TCRbeta reads were generated by sequencing, corresponding to an average of about 4.17 million reads per sample. Summary of the overall study and its limitations: The top 100 clones accounted for a significantly larger cumulative portion of the repertoire in normal lung than in tumor tissue. Only about 15 patients were in the cohort, and the authors stated that larger samples and more detailed clinical data are needed. TCR diversity was significantly higher in younger patients, and greater tumor TCR diversity was associated with shorter overall survival and shorter disease-free survival. TCR diversity (inverse Simpson) was significantly higher in tumor than in normal lung tissue (431.37 vs 166.20, P = 0.0075, Mann-Whitney U test). Because peripheral blood was not sequenced, the blood TCRbeta repertoires of the lung cancer patients in the study went unexamined. Neither the sequencing platform nor unique molecular identifiers are mentioned in the methods.

The protocol used for the library was multiplex PCR. The reads were generated on an Illumina HiSeq 2500. TCRbeta libraries were constructed through three rounds of nested PCR with primers (Table S4) according to protocols adapted from ARM-PCR. Before sequencing, PCR products of 200-500 bp were cut from the gel and purified using the QIAquick gel extraction kit. Concerning the study's data processing: Reads were cleaned with Trimmomatic, merged with FLASH into complete CDR3 sequences, and assigned to V(D)J germline segments with MiTCR. Clonal diversity was calculated as the inverse Simpson's index using VDJtools. In-frame sequences lacking a premature stop codon were counted as productive reads. TCRdb redid the processing of the public reads, applying fastp at Q25 and MiXCR, and retained in-frame beta chains. Rows with a matching CDR3 protein are joined into one entry that keeps the most common DNA and genes. What appears here as the V and J calls and clone size reflects TCRdb's work, not the paper's. Across this sample there are over 80,000 distinct CDR3 sequences, with approximately 80% seen only once. Less than 40% of the sample goes to the ten largest clones.

The CDR3 spans 13 residues, from the cysteine through the phenylalanine. This entry keeps only the CDR3 DNA: 39 bases, framed from base 1. Bulk unsorted tissue served as the source for RNA extraction, and RNA quality was assessed using a NanoDrop ND-1000 and an Agilent 2100. The normal lung samples consisted of distant non-tumor tissue collected more than 3 cm from the tumor edge. Donors were newly diagnosed lung cancer patients admitted for thoracic surgery in China between August and November 2014, without prior chemotherapy. Anyone who had undergone radiotherapy or chemotherapy before, or who had another cancer at the same time, was left out of the study. Pieces of surgical tissue measuring roughly 1-2.2 cm3 were kept in RNAlater solution and stored at -80 degrees C until use. Worth noting for this clonotype: Its binding antigen is unknown. One end of the junction varies from germline; a read error may be responsible.

The receptor was derived from a man in his 60s with small cell lung cancer. Input material: distant non-tumor lung tissue. The rearrangement combines TRBV12-3 or TRBV12-4 with TRBJ1-3; no D segment can be confidently identified. The encoded CDR3 is CASSFGGRNTLYF. The nucleotide sequence reads as follows: TGTGCCAGCAGTTTTGGAGGAAGGAACACCTTATATTTT.